This passage covers 31 T cell receptor beta chains from one sample sequenced in a study of OX40 agonist ivuxolimab in advanced cancers. TCRdb's copy holds only in-frame clones and misses some; the assay was immunoSEQ multiplex PCR. Among roughly 20,000 clones listed, about 80% were seen once. Source: CD4+ or CD8+ T cells sorted from blood, taken in a trial of the OX40 agonist ivuxolimab. These receptors all come from an adult with an advanced solid tumor such as melanoma, head and neck, liver or kidney cancer.

The V call is TRBV7-9, the J call TRBJ2-5, with D unclear. Germline-derived CDR1 and CDR2 are SEHNR and FQNEAQ (reference sequence). The V and J ends lost 1 base and 0 bases respectively, with 6 bases between them. The CDR3 runs 14 residues. This CDR3 is CASSLVTYQETQYF. In DNA form, the CDR3 reads TGTGCCAGCAGCTTAGTTACGTACCAAGAGACCCAGTACTTC.

V is TRBV7-3 and J is TRBJ2-7; TRBD1 or TRBD2 may be the D gene (5 bases each). CDR1 is SGHTA, CDR2 FQGTGA, per germline. Between the trimmed V and J ends, which lost 5 bases and 5 bases, there was a span of 13 bases. This CDR3 spans 13 amino acids. The CDR3 reads CASSPGQGDEQYF. DNA for the CDR3: TGTGCCAGCAGCCCAGGTCAGGGAGACGAGCAGTACTTC.

The chain employs TRBV10-2 and TRBJ2-7; 8 bases map to TRBD1. After removal of 2 bases from V and 5 bases from J, the junction contained 11 bases not matched to a gene. Germline CDR1 and CDR2: WSHSY and SAAADI. There are 16 residues in the CDR3. DNA of the CDR3: TGCGCCAGCAGTGAGGGGCTTACAGGGGGGAGAAACGAGCAGTACTTC. Amino acids: CASSEGLTGGRNEQYF.

A few counts support this clone. The chain links TRBV7-9 to TRBJ2-5; 7 bases match TRBD2. V lost 5 bases and J lost 2; bases outside the gene matches: 5. CDR3 length: 14 residues. Germline V gene data show CDR1 as SEHNR and CDR2 as FQNEAQ (reference sequence). This CDR3 reads CASSDSGIQETQYF. In DNA, the CDR3 is TGTGCCAGCAGCGACAGCGGGATTCAAGAGACCCAGTACTTC.

This sequence joins TRBV6-1 and TRBJ1-2; 11 nucleotides match TRBD1. The V gene end was trimmed by 0 bases and the J gene end by 3 bases; junction bases not matched to a gene: 3. This CDR3 has 16 amino acids. The germline V gene has CDR1 MNHNS and CDR2 SASEGT. In DNA, the CDR3 is TGTGCCAGCAGTGAAGCCGGGACAGGGGGTTACTATGGCTACACCTTC. Protein product: CASSEAGTGGYYGYTF.

This CDR3 is CAWSGGAGTEAFF. CDR3 coding DNA: TGTGCCTGGAGTGGGGGGGCGGGAACTGAAGCTTTCTTT. The rearrangement links TRBV30 to TRBJ1-1, with D possibly matching TRBD1 (6 bases). The V gene lost 1 base and the J gene lost 5 bases, with 11 bases spanning the gap. Germline assignment: CDR1 GTSNPN and CDR2 SVGIG (reference sequence). This CDR3 has 13 amino acids. Full variable domain (rest looked up from reference TRBV30 and TRBJ1-1): SQTIHQWPATLVQPVGSPLSLECTVEGTSNPNLYWYRQAAGRGLQLLFYSVGIGQISSEVPQNLSASRPQDRQFILSSKKLLLSDSGFYLCAWSGGAGTEAFFGQGTRLTVV.

CDR3 residues: CASSVGDRLRGGLYEQYF. As DNA, the CDR3 is TGCGCCAGCAGTGTGGGGGACCGGCTCCGAGGGGGGTTATACGAGCAGTACTTC. The chain joins TRBV10-2 to TRBJ2-7; D might be TRBD1 or TRBD2, each matching 6 bases. From germline, CDR1 is WSHSY and CDR2 SAAADI. The germline V and J ends were trimmed by 4 bases and 4 bases, with 26 bases remaining between them. CDR3 length: 18 residues.

Turning to this clone: Other nucleotide sequences in the sample specify the same CDR3. This sequence joins TRBV10-3 and TRBJ2-7, with TRBD1 matching over 9 bases. The CDR3 covers 13 residues. Trimming at V came to 10 bases and at J to 3 bases, leaving 7 bases not matched to a gene. CDR1 and CDR2 (germline): ENHRY, SYGVKD. The CDR3 nucleotides read TGTGCCAGCATGGGACAGGGCCACTACGAGCAGTACTTC. Amino acid sequence: CASMGQGHYEQYF.

This sequence joins TRBV12-5 and TRBJ1-5; 7 bases align to TRBD1. The CDR3 covers 20 residues. Germline-derived CDR1 and CDR2 are LGHNT and FRNRAP. V shed 2 bases, J shed 2 bases, and the junction held 18 bases outside the gene matches. CDR3 bases: TGTGCTAGTGGTTTGACCCGCACCGGGACAGCTCTCGGGGGCAATCAGCCCCAGCATTTT. It codes for CASGLTRTGTALGGNQPQHF. The full variable domain, in which reference TRBV12-5 and TRBJ1-5 provide the parts outside the CDR3, is DARVTQTPRHKVTEMGQEVTMRCQPILGHNTVFWYRQTMMQGLELLAYFRNRAPLDDSGMPKDRFSAEMPDATLATLKIQPSEPRDSAVYFCASGLTRTGTALGGNQPQHFGDGTRLSIL.

The gene calls are TRBV7-8 and TRBJ1-1; TRBD1 agrees at 7 bases. The ends lost 5 bases at V and 2 bases at J; junction bases unmatched: 11. Germline assignment: CDR1 SGHVS and CDR2 FQNEAQ. The CDR3 has 16 residues. The CDR3 is CASSNKGTVENTEAFF. CDR3 nucleotide sequence: TGTGCCAGCAGCAACAAAGGGACAGTGGAAAACACTGAAGCTTTCTTT.

This clone appeared a few times. V and J are TRBV11-2 and TRBJ2-7; 10 bases are shared with TRBD2. Germline CDR1 and CDR2: SGHAT and FQNNGV. V shed 5 bases, J shed 5 bases, and the junction held 3 bases outside the gene matches. This CDR3 comprises 13 residues. CDR3 protein: CASSDTSGNEQYF. CDR3 DNA: TGTGCCAGCAGCGACACTAGCGGGAACGAGCAGTACTTC.

The genes are TRBV6-4 and TRBJ2-1; no firm D call. CDR1 is MRHNA and CDR2 is SNTAGT in the germline V gene. Trimming shortened V by 3 bases and J by 0 bases, and 9 bases separated the two germline ends. This CDR3 comprises 15 residues. The CDR3 DNA reads TGTGCCAGCAGTGAAGGTGAGAGCTCCTACAATGAGCAGTTCTTC. It codes for CASSEGESSYNEQFF.

The chain employs TRBV7-9 and TRBJ2-3; no firm D call. V lost 6 bases and J 4 bases, leaving 8 bases between the germline ends. The CDR3 sequence is 12 residues long. Looked up from germline, CDR1 is SEHNR and CDR2 is FQNEAQ (reference sequence). The CDR3 DNA sequence: TGTGCCAGCAGTTTTAGTCCAGATACGCAGTATTTT. It yields the protein CASSFSPDTQYF.

This clone counts as medium-sized. The rearrangement uses TRBV5-4 and TRBJ2-2; 9 positions match TRBD2. Trimming at V came to 0 bases and at J to 6 bases, leaving 6 bases not matched to a gene. This CDR3 has 16 residues. Per the germline V gene, CDR1 is SGHNT and CDR2 is YYREEE (reference sequence). CDR3 sequence: CASSLGAGGPAGELFF. DNA for the CDR3: TGTGCCAGCAGCTTGGGGGCGGGAGGGCCGGCCGGGGAGCTGTTTTTT.

V and J are TRBV6-5 and TRBJ2-7; D assignment may be TRBD1 or TRBD2 (5 bases each). The CDR3 length is 15 residues. The germline V gene encodes CDR1 MNHEY and CDR2 SVGAGI. V gave up 2 bases and J gave up 3 bases, with 14 bases separating them. The DNA of the CDR3 is TGTGCCAGCAGTTACGACGGGACCCCTCTCTACGAGCAGTACTTC. Its protein is CASSYDGTPLYEQYF.

The chain is built from TRBV11-2 and TRBJ2-5; the D is unclear. The V and J ends lost 5 bases and 2 bases respectively, with 12 bases between them. The V gene's germline CDR1 is SGHAT and CDR2 FQNNGV. The CDR3 covers 14 residues. CDR3 in DNA: TGTGCCAGCAGCGTCGGTTCTAATCAAGAGACCCAGTACTTC. Residues: CASSVGSNQETQYF.

The chain links TRBV7-9 to TRBJ1-6, with D unclear. Germline values: CDR1 SEHNR, CDR2 FQNEAQ (reference sequence). The CDR3 contains 17 residues. V was clipped by 0 bases and J by 2 bases, with 11 bases between them. CDR3 amino acids: CASSLARDITYNSPLHF. The DNA of the CDR3 is TGTGCCAGCAGCTTAGCGCGAGATATCACCTATAATTCACCCCTCCACTTT. The full variable domain, completed using reference TRBV7-9 and TRBJ1-6, is DTGVSQNPRHKITKRGQNVTFRCDPISEHNRLYWYRQTLGQGPEFLTYFQNEAQLEKSRLLSDRFSAERPKGSFSTLEIQRTEQGDSAMYLCASSLARDITYNSPLHFGNGTRLTVT.

The chain carries TRBV2 and TRBJ1-4, with D possibly TRBD1 on 6 matching bases. The V end was cut by 8 bases, the J end by 7 bases, with 17 bases between. The CDR3 is made up of 14 amino acids. Germline CDR1 and CDR2: SNHLY and FYNNEI. The CDR3 loop is CASWWGGAGEKLFF. In nucleotides, the CDR3 is TGTGCCAGCTGGTGGGGGGGGGCCGGTGAAAAACTGTTTTTT.

This chain links TRBV7-9 with TRBJ2-5; a weak D match, TRBD2 (6 bases). This CDR3 is built from 17 residues. V lost 1 base and J lost 3, with 18 bases in between. The germline V gene has CDR1 SEHNR and CDR2 FQNEAQ (reference sequence). The CDR3 reads CASSLGRSGRGKETQYF. The DNA for the CDR3 is TGTGCCAGCAGCTTAGGGAGATCTGGACGGGGGAAAGAGACCCAGTACTTC.

This sequence joins TRBV4-1 and TRBJ2-3; weak D call: TRBD1 (5 bases). The CDR3 consists of 15 residues. Germline CDR1 and CDR2: MGHRA and YSYEKL. V lost 4 bases to trimming and J lost 6 bases, with 17 bases between them. This chain's CDR3 is CASSPSPGLMDTQYF. The CDR3 bases are TGCGCCAGCAGCCCCAGTCCAGGGCTCATGGATACGCAGTATTTT.

The chain combines TRBV5-6 with TRBJ2-7, with D hard to call. The CDR3 runs 16 residues. Deletions cut 3 bases from V and 0 bases from J, with 16 bases between. CDR1 is SGHDT and CDR2 is YYEEEE in the germline V gene. This CDR3 is CASSSHSGRYSYEQYF. CDR3 bases: TGTGCCAGCAGCTCACACTCAGGACGCTACTCCTACGAGCAGTACTTC.

CDR3 loop: CSASTGGGQPQHF. In nucleotides, the CDR3 is TGCAGCGCCTCAACAGGGGGCGGTCAGCCCCAGCATTTT. This chain joins TRBV29-1 and TRBJ1-5, with TRBD1 matching 9 bases. J lost 6 bases, V lost 7 bases, and 7 bases had no gene match. CDR3 size: 13 residues. The germline V gene encodes CDR1 SQVTM and CDR2 ANQGSEA.

CDR3 sequence reads: CATSREGYGRAQETQYF. As DNA, the CDR3 is TGTGCCACCAGCAGAGAAGGGTACGGGAGGGCCCAAGAGACCCAGTACTTC. V gene TRBV15 combines with J gene TRBJ2-5; 8 bases fit TRBD2. CDR3 length: 17 amino acids. The J segment lost 1 base and the V segment lost 0 bases, leaving 7 bases of the junction unmatched. Germline CDR1 is LNHNV and CDR2 is YYDKDF (reference sequence).

The chain is built from TRBV14 and TRBJ1-1; possibly TRBD1 for D (5 bases). The germline V gene encodes CDR1 SGHDN and CDR2 FVKESK. This CDR3 has 14 residues. Trimming stripped 0 bases from V and 5 bases from J, with 10 bases between. CDR3 nucleotide sequence: TGTGCCAGCAGCCAAGAATACGGGGCTACTGAAGCTTTCTTT. Translated, it gives CASSQEYGATEAFF.

This clone was recorded only once. The rearrangement joins TRBV11-2 to TRBJ2-1; 9 bases fit TRBD2. J was trimmed by 2 bases and V by 3 bases; bases with no gene match: 5. This CDR3 is built from 16 residues. The germline V gene has CDR1 SGHAT and CDR2 FQNNGV. The CDR3 DNA follows: TGTGCCAGCAGCTTGGGCGCGGGAGGGCCCTACAATGAGCAGTTCTTC. Translation gives CASSLGAGGPYNEQFF.

The chain uses TRBV9 and TRBJ1-3; D uncertain. The CDR3 is 15 residues long. Trimming removed 4 bases from V and 3 bases from J, with 14 bases in between. CDR1 and CDR2 (germline): SGDLS, YYNGEE. This CDR3 is CASSPRHTGGNTIYF. The DNA for the CDR3 is TGTGCCAGCAGCCCTCGGCACACCGGTGGAAACACCATATATTTT.

In this sample, this clone turned up once. V and J are TRBV7-2 and TRBJ2-3; a possible D gene is TRBD1 (5 bases). Germline V CDR1 and CDR2: SGHTA, FQGNSA. CDR3 length: 14 amino acids. Trimming took off 1 base at V and 5 bases at J, with 10 bases between the two ends. DNA for the CDR3: TGTGCCAGCAGCTTAGTCAGGGTGGAAGATACGCAGTATTTT. It is translated as CASSLVRVEDTQYF.

The rearrangement links TRBV15 to TRBJ2-3; D gene uncertain. The V and J ends lost 1 base and 6 bases respectively, with 11 bases between them. CDR1 is LNHNV and CDR2 is YYDKDF in the germline V gene (reference sequence). CDR3 size: 14 residues. The CDR3 loop reads CATSRVGLGDTQYF. The DNA for the CDR3 is TGTGCCACCAGCAGAGTTGGTCTGGGGGATACGCAGTATTTT.

This clone has a handful of counts. The chain joins TRBV19 to TRBJ1-4, with 7 nucleotides matching TRBD1. Germline trimming cut 5 bases from V and 7 bases from J; bases unmatched to any gene: 19. Germline CDR1 and CDR2: LNHDA and SQIVND (reference sequence). The CDR3 has 18 amino acids. CDR3 sequence: CASSPALSPGQRPEKLFF. CDR3 nucleotide sequence: TGTGCCAGTAGTCCCGCCCTATCCCCGGGACAGAGGCCTGAAAAACTGTTTTTT.

This clone was recorded a few times. The CDR3 region has the DNA TGTGCCAGCAGCCAAGGGACTAGCGGGGAGGCAGATACGCAGTATTTT. Translation: CASSQGTSGEADTQYF. The V call is TRBV6-4, the J call TRBJ2-3; 13 bases are a match to TRBD2. The CDR3 runs to 16 residues. CDR1 and CDR2 (germline): MRHNA, SNTAGT. V dropped 6 bases and J dropped 4; count of bases not matched to a gene: 7.

This chain links TRBV30 with TRBJ2-3, with D possibly matching TRBD1 (5 bases). V was trimmed by 3 bases and J by 5 bases, leaving 12 bases between them. The length of the CDR3 is 13 residues. CDR1 is GTSNPN and CDR2 is SVGIG in the germline V gene (reference sequence). The CDR3 spells CAWRGQGLDTQYF. CDR3 nucleotide sequence: TGTGCCTGGAGAGGCCAGGGTTTAGATACGCAGTATTTT.